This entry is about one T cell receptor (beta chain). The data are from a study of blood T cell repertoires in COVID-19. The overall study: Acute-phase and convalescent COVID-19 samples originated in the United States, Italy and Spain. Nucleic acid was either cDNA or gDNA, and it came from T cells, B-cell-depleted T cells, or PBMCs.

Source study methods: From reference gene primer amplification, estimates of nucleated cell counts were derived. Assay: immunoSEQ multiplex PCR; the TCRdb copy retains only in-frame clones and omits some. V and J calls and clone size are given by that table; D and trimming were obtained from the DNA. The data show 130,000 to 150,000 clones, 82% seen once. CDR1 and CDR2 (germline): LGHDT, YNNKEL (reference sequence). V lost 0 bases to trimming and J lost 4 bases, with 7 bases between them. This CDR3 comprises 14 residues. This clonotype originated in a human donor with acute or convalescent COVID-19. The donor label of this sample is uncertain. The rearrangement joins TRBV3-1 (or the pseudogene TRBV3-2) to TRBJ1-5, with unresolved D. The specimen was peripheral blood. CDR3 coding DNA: TGTGCCAGCAGCCAAGAGCGGTGTAATCAGCCCCAGCATTTT. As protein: CASSQERCNQPQHF.